This entry is about one TCR beta chain. Its specificity is unknown. The record originates from a study of CD8 T cells in ankylosing spondylitis. Study-wide results and caveats: There was a TCR beta motif, made of several highly homologous variants, that appeared characteristic of ankylosing spondylitis blood. Significantly higher representation of disease-linked clones was reported for matched ankylosing spondylitis synovial fluid. Prior literature has documented some motif variants in synovial fluid and blood from reactive arthritis. Relatively rare in peripheral blood, disease-linked clones were also CD8+.

From germline, CDR1 is SGHVS and CDR2 FQNEAQ. The V segment lost 6 bases and the J segment 3 bases; nucleotides outside the gene matches: 16. The CDR3 length is 19 residues. TCRdb re-called the 5' RACE reads with MiXCR, one entry per CDR3 protein. The repertoire includes some 840,000 distinct CDR3 sequences, roughly 10% of them detected once, and approximately 0.5% sits in the top ten. V is TRBV7-8 and J is TRBJ2-2; TRBD1 aligns across 10 bases. The sequenced sample consisted of blood, either unsorted or a sorted T cell fraction (not recorded which). This receptor was identified in a male donor with ankylosing spondylitis. The CDR3 sequence: CASRLTRDRGLRDTGELFF. Here the CDR3 DNA reads TGTGCCAGCAGATTGACAAGGGACAGGGGTCTTCGAGACACCGGGGAGCTGTTTTTT.